These 26 T cell receptor beta chains came from one sample sequenced in a study of control samples from healthy donors and cancer patients. Assay: immunoSEQ multiplex PCR; the TCRdb copy retains only in-frame clones and omits some. Here the sample spans tens of thousands of clones, roughly 84% being singletons. Input material: blood. Receptor source: a man over 45 in good health.

The CDR3 coding sequence is TGTGCCAGCAGTTTGGGCGTTCAGTATTTT. The encoded protein is CASSLGVQYF. The chain carries TRBV12-3 or TRBV12-4 and TRBJ2-3; D uncertain. V lost 3 bases and J lost 12, with 7 bases in between. This CDR3 region has 10 residues.

J is TRBJ2-3 and V is TRBV5-1; D is perhaps TRBD1 (6 bases). The CDR3 extends over 15 amino acids. Trimming took 5 bases from V and 3 from J, leaving 16 bases between them. The germline V gene has CDR1 SGHRS and CDR2 YFSETQ. CDR3 loop: CASSPGGRGTDTQYF. CDR3 sequence (DNA): TGCGCCAGCAGTCCTGGGGGCCGGGGTACAGATACGCAGTATTTT.

The chain links TRBV15 to TRBJ1-1, with D uncertain. CDR3 size: 17 residues. The germline V gene encodes CDR1 LNHNV and CDR2 YYDKDF (reference sequence). Trimming removed 1 base from V and 0 bases from J, with 15 bases in between. Written as DNA, the CDR3 is TGTGCCACCAGCAGAGGCCTATCCCCACAGATGAACACTGAAGCTTTCTTT. It translates to CATSRGLSPQMNTEAFF.

J is TRBJ2-1 and V is TRBV27; D may be TRBD2 (6 bases). CDR3 length: 15 residues. Germline values: CDR1 MNHEY, CDR2 SMNVEV (reference sequence). Trimming removed 7 bases at V and 1 base at J, with 14 bases between. CDR3 DNA sequence: TGTGCCAGCACCTCGACTAGTCTGTCCTACAATGAGCAGTTCTTC. It is translated as CASTSTSLSYNEQFF.

The V gene is TRBV2, the J gene TRBJ2-1; D is unresolved. Germline CDR1 is SNHLY and CDR2 is FYNNEI. CDR3 length: 14 residues. Trimming removed 11 bases from V and 4 bases from J, with 18 bases in between. The CDR3 region is CAGADIPQYNEQFF. Here the CDR3 DNA reads TGTGCCGGCGCTGACATCCCACAATACAATGAGCAGTTCTTC.

V is TRBV7-3 and J is TRBJ2-6; D is unclear. The V gene's germline CDR1 is SGHTA and CDR2 FQGTGA. The CDR3 extends over 15 amino acids. V was clipped by 1 base and J by 1 base, with 5 bases between them. Here the CDR3 DNA reads TGTGCCAGCAGCTTAAGTATTTCTGGGGCCAACGTCCTGACTTTC. Its protein is CASSLSISGANVLTF.

The chain is built from TRBV4-3 and TRBJ2-2, with TRBD1 matching 9 bases. The ends lost 3 bases at V and 5 bases at J; junction bases unmatched: 4. Germline V gene sequence: CDR1 LGHNA, CDR2 YSLEER. The length of the CDR3 is 15 residues. The CDR3 loop reads CASSQRQGGTGELFF. The CDR3 nucleotides are TGCGCCAGCAGCCAGAGACAGGGGGGGACCGGGGAGCTGTTTTTT.

V is TRBV27 and J is TRBJ2-2, with a weak D call TRBD2 (6 bases). Germline CDR1 is MNHEY and CDR2 is SMNVEV (reference sequence). The CDR3 runs 15 residues. Trimming took off 0 bases at V and 5 bases at J, with 10 bases between the two ends. The CDR3 loop is CASSLSPSDTGELFF. The CDR3 region has the DNA TGTGCCAGCAGTTTATCGCCTAGCGATACCGGGGAGCTGTTTTTT.

The chain employs TRBV5-1 and TRBJ1-1; no firm D call. The CDR3 has 14 residues. V lost 0 bases and J 8 bases, leaving 14 bases between the germline ends. Germline CDR1 SGHRS, CDR2 YFSETQ. CDR3 nucleotide sequence: TGCGCCAGCAGCTTGGCCCTGGATGGGCTCGAAGCTTTCTTT. This sequence encodes CASSLALDGLEAFF.

The CDR3 loop reads CASSVDGNLNTEAFF. CDR3 sequence (DNA): TGTGCCAGCAGCGTAGACGGTAACCTGAACACTGAAGCTTTCTTT. The chain couples TRBV9 to TRBJ1-1; D remains unclear. V lost 0 bases and J 0 bases, leaving 9 bases between the germline ends. In germline, CDR1 is SGDLS, CDR2 YYNGEE. This CDR3 is built from 15 residues.

This chain joins TRBV7-2 and TRBJ2-4, with 7 bases identical to TRBD2. Germline V lookup: CDR1 SGHTA, CDR2 FQGNSA. The CDR3 covers 14 residues. Trimming cost V 4 bases and J 8 bases; bases outside gene matches: 8. The DNA of the CDR3 is TGTGCCAGCAGCTCCCAGACTAGCTCTTACATTCAGTACTTC. Residues: CASSSQTSSYIQYF.

V usage is TRBV5-1 and J usage is TRBJ2-1, with 8 nucleotides matching TRBD2. The CDR3 is 16 residues long. The J segment lost 4 bases and the V segment lost 0 bases, leaving 6 bases of the junction unmatched. Germline V CDR1 and CDR2: SGHRS, YFSETQ. CDR3 nucleotides: TGCGCCAGCAGCTTGGCCGGTACTAGCGGATACAATGAGCAGTTCTTC. Amino acids: CASSLAGTSGYNEQFF.

V and J are TRBV13 and TRBJ2-5, with TRBD1 matching 12 bases. The CDR3 contains 16 residues. With V trimmed by 5 bases and J by 4 bases, 8 bases remained unmatched. Germline V gene data show CDR1 as PRHDT and CDR2 as FYEKMQ (reference sequence). CDR3 region: CASSTPGQGAGETQYF. For the CDR3, the DNA is TGTGCCAGCAGCACCCCGGGACAGGGGGCAGGAGAGACCCAGTACTTC.

The V call is TRBV3-1 (or the pseudogene TRBV3-2), the J call TRBJ2-3; no definite D call. Deletions cut 0 bases from V and 10 bases from J, with 14 bases between. CDR1 and CDR2 from the germline V gene are LGHDT and YNNKEL (reference sequence). The CDR3 runs to 14 residues. CDR3 region: CASSQDSTEFAQYF. CDR3 nucleotides: TGTGCCAGCAGCCAAGATTCCACGGAGTTTGCGCAGTATTTT.

The chain joins TRBV5-5 to TRBJ1-5; D is unresolved. CDR1 is SGHKS and CDR2 is YYEKEE in the germline V gene (reference sequence). V lost 0 bases to trimming and J lost 5 bases, with 6 bases between them. The CDR3 spans 13 residues. CDR3 in amino acids: CASSLDGDQPQHF. DNA for the CDR3: TGTGCCAGCAGCTTGGATGGGGATCAGCCCCAGCATTTT.

The chain employs TRBV19 and TRBJ1-1; TRBD1 is a possible D gene (5 bases). Trimming pared 0 bases from V and 4 bases from J, leaving 12 bases between. This CDR3 contains 15 residues. Germline-derived CDR1 and CDR2 are LNHDA and SQIVND (reference sequence). The CDR3 nucleotides read TGTGCCAGTAGTATAGATCCCTCCGGGGGCACTGAAGCTTTCTTT. It is translated as CASSIDPSGGTEAFF.

The chain is built from TRBV7-2 and TRBJ2-7, with TRBD2 identical over 13 bases. The CDR3 runs 16 residues. J lost 0 bases, V lost 5 bases, and 4 bases had no gene match. Germline values: CDR1 SGHTA, CDR2 FQGNSA. This CDR3 reads CASSTRTSGSSYEQYF. CDR3 coding DNA: TGTGCCAGCAGCACCCGGACTAGCGGGAGCTCCTACGAGCAGTACTTC.

The chain combines TRBV28 with TRBJ1-5, with 11 bases lining up with TRBD1. The V gene's germline CDR1 is MDHEN and CDR2 SYDVKM. V was clipped by 6 bases and J by 7 bases; unmatched bases: 5. The length of the CDR3 is 14 residues. In DNA, the CDR3 is TGTGCCAGCAGGACGGGACAGGGGGACCAGCCCCAGCATTTT. It is translated as CASRTGQGDQPQHF.

The chain joins TRBV2 to TRBJ1-6, with 7 positions matching TRBD1. The V and J ends lost 7 bases and 10 bases, in that order; junction bases with no gene match: 10. The CDR3 totals 14 residues. CDR1 SNHLY and CDR2 FYNNEI come from the germline V gene. As DNA, the CDR3 is TGTGCCAGCACTCGACAGGGATCCTCGTCACCCCTCCACTTT. Amino acid sequence: CASTRQGSSSPLHF.

The chain joins TRBV7-3 to TRBJ2-7, with unresolved D. The CDR3 consists of 14 residues. In germline, CDR1 is SGHTA, CDR2 FQGTGA. V was cut by 3 bases and J by 0 bases, with 9 bases left in between. CDR3 amino acids: CASSLDTSSYEQYF. In nucleotides, the CDR3 is TGTGCCAGCAGCTTGGATACAAGCTCCTACGAGCAGTACTTC.

The chain employs TRBV2 and TRBJ2-2; 9 bases map to TRBD2. Per germline, CDR1 SNHLY and CDR2 FYNNEI. After removal of 11 bases from V and 5 bases from J, the junction contained 21 bases not matched to a gene. The CDR3 sequence is 18 residues long. The CDR3 DNA reads as TGTGCCGTCGGGGGCCTTAGCGGGAGCAATTATGGGACCGGGGAGCTGTTTTTT. This gives the protein CAVGGLSGSNYGTGELFF.

In this sample, this clone turned up a few times. This sample includes further DNA sequences coding for the same CDR3. The gene calls are TRBV7-2 and TRBJ2-7, with D possibly called TRBD1 or TRBD2 (5 bases each). Trimming cost V 3 bases and J 3 bases, with 15 bases left between them. From germline, CDR1 is SGHTA and CDR2 FQGNSA. This CDR3 is 15 amino acids long. The CDR3 DNA reads as TGTGCCAGCAGCTTGGGGGACGGCGGGCTCTACGAGCAGTACTTC. Its protein is CASSLGDGGLYEQYF.

The chain has TRBV30 and TRBJ2-1, with TRBD2 matching over 12 bases. Germline CDR1 is GTSNPN and CDR2 is SVGIG (reference sequence). The CDR3 loop spans 14 amino acids. This CDR3 reads CARKGLAGTNEQFF. The CDR3 DNA is TGTGCGAGGAAGGGACTAGCGGGTACAAATGAGCAGTTCTTC.

This CDR3 reads CASMERLGNEAFF. The CDR3 DNA reads as TGTGCCAGCATGGAAAGACTGGGCAATGAAGCTTTCTTT. V gene TRBV6-5 combines with J gene TRBJ1-1, with unresolved D. V was clipped by 7 bases and J by 7 bases, with 16 bases between them. In germline, CDR1 is MNHEY, CDR2 SVGAGI. This CDR3 is built from 13 residues.

The chain has TRBV7-2 and TRBJ1-3; D might be TRBD1 (6 bases). The V and J ends lost 4 bases and 4 bases respectively, with 14 bases between them. The CDR3 is made up of 15 amino acids. Germline lookup yields CDR1 SGHTA and CDR2 FQGNSA. The CDR3: CASSSSGGTGNTIYF. The CDR3 DNA sequence: TGTGCCAGCAGCTCGTCCGGGGGCACGGGAAACACCATATATTTT. The variable domain in full, with the rest retrieved from reference TRBV7-2 and TRBJ1-3, is GAGVSQSPSNKVTEKGKDVELRCDPISGHTALYWYRQSLGQGLEFLIYFQGNSAPDKSGLPSDRFSAERTGGSVSTLTIQRTQQEDSAVYLCASSSSGGTGNTIYFGEGSWLTVV.

On this clone: The germline gene is not matched at one end of the junction; a read error may be the cause. V and J are TRBV14 and TRBJ1-1; possible D gene TRBD1, 5 bases. The germline V gene has CDR1 SGHDN and CDR2 FVKESK. The CDR3 is 16 residues long. CDR3 nucleotide sequence: TGTGCCAGCAGCGAAGACGCGGGGGTGATATGGACTGAAGCTTTCTTT. As protein: CASSEDAGVIWTEAFF.